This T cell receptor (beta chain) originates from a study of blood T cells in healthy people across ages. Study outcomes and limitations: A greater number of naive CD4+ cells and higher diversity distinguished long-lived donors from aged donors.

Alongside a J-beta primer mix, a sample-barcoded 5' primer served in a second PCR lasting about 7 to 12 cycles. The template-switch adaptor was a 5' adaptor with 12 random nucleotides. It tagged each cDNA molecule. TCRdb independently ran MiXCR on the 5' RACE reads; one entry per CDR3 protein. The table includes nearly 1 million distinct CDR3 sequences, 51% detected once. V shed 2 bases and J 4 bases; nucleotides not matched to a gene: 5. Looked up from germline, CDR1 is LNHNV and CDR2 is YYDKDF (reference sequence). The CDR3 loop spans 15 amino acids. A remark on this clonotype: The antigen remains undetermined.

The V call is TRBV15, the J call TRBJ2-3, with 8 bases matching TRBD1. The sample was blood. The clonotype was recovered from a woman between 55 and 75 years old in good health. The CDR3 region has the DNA TGTGCCACCAGCAGAAGACAGGGGTTCCCAGATACGCAGTATTTT. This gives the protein CATSRRQGFPDTQYF.